This TCR beta chain was sequenced in a study of blood T cell repertoires in COVID-19. Trimming shortened V by 4 bases and J by 1 base, and 5 bases separated the two germline ends. The germline V gene encodes CDR1 SGHRS and CDR2 YFSETQ. The CDR3 loop spans 12 amino acids. Sequencing was performed with immunoSEQ multiplex PCR; in TCRdb, only in-frame clones are kept and a portion is missing. This sample has approximately 210,000 clones, with around 90% found just once. This sequence was found in a man between 65 and 85 years old with acute or convalescent COVID-19. Sequenced: peripheral blood. The V call is TRBV5-1, the J call TRBJ2-5; no definite D call. This chain's CDR3 is CASSPTQETQYF. The CDR3 nucleotides read TGCGCCAGCAGCCCTACCCAAGAGACCCAGTACTTC.